This T cell receptor beta chain was sequenced for a study of blood T cell repertoires in COVID-19 (dated by TCRdb to 2018 to 2021). As for the study more broadly: Samples from collaborators originated in the United States, Italy and Spain and spanned both the acute and convalescent phases of COVID-19. The prospective study material was composed of cDNA or gDNA derived from T cells, B-cell-depleted T cells, or PBMCs. Subjects who had been exposed to COVID-19, were actively infected with it, or had recovered from it provided the deeply sampled blood TCRbeta repertoires that made up the dataset. The repertoires were made available in a free public database intended to serve as a resource for research on the immune response to SARS-CoV-2. The samples were drawn from two sources: the first 160 participants of the ongoing ImmuneRACE study, and about 1,300 subjects contributed by 6 global collaborators. Sample metadata almost always included a de-identified subject ID, COVID-19 status, age in years and sex. Where HLA class I and class II types were available, the types were taken from metadata supplied by the sample provider, not from assay-based typing. Overall study outcomes, separate from this receptor: The amount of clinical and demographic metadata varied by source and participant and was provided uncurated.

Details on this clone: Its cognate antigen has yet to be identified. No base quality values were provided; no much bigger clone lies one nucleotide off.

Via the germline V gene, CDR1 is MDHEN and CDR2 SYDVKM. The germline V and J ends show losses of 6 bases and 8 bases respectively, and no gene match explains 4 bases of the junction. From the cysteine through the phenylalanine, the CDR3 covers 14 amino acids. Only CDR3 DNA is held: 42 bases, read in frame from base 1. The immunoSEQ Assay, a bias-controlled multiplex PCR, was used to amplify TCRbeta CDR3 regions from genomic DNA. On the authors' methods: The number of nucleated cells in each sample was estimated by amplification of reference gene primers within the assay. To quantify the absolute abundance of each unique TCRbeta CDR3 rearrangement, sequence reads were collapsed and filtered. For each sample, productive Simpson clonality was calculated by taking the square root of Simpson's diversity index across productive rearrangements. Imported from immuneACCESS, the table was reduced by TCRdb to in-frame sequences with V and J called. These copies leave out some clones; in studies compared against another copy, an unresolved V gene accounts for under half, and the cause of the remainder is not known. That table is the source of V, J and clone size, and D and trimming were worked out from the DNA. In all, the sample holds about 130,000 clones, and about 80% of those were seen once. The ten largest clones capture under 4.5% of the sample.

Each collaborating institution followed its own protocols to collect whole blood in K2EDTA tubes. For TCRbeta analysis, collaborator samples were shipped as frozen whole blood, as isolated PBMCs, or as DNA extracted from either sample type. The receptor chain draws on TRBV28 and TRBJ2-1; a stretch of 13 junction bases matches TRBD2. The TCR originated in a woman between 50 and 59 years old with acute or convalescent COVID-19. The specimen was peripheral blood. The sequence in DNA is TGTGCCAGCAGACGGACTAGCGGGAGCTATGAGCAGTTCTTC. Translated, this is CASRRTSGSYEQFF.